This T cell receptor (beta chain) was identified in a study of blood T cells in healthy people across ages. A sample-barcoded 5' primer and a J-beta primer mix were used in a second PCR of roughly 7 to 11 cycles. At least 2.5 million CDR3-containing paired-end reads were obtained per sample. MiXCR, run by TCRdb on the 5' RACE reads, gives a single entry per CDR3 protein. This sample has over 750,000 distinct CDR3 sequences, with around 25% found just once. The study recruited healthy Caucasian donors from Russia who were aged roughly 6 to 100. Each sample yielded at least 7 million isolated PBMCs. The germline gives CDR1 KGHSH, CDR2 LQKENI. The CDR3 covers 16 residues. A remark on this clonotype: A read error may produce the germline difference seen at one junction end.

The same specimen was also included in a second study, on T cells of mothers and their children. From that second work: The cDNA synthesis received all extracted RNA, at approximately 1.4 ug per 15 ul.

The sequence was obtained from a boy younger than 18 in good health. The source material was blood. The chain is built from TRBV18 and TRBJ2-3; 10 positions match TRBD2. The CDR3 reads CASSRLSSGSADTQYF. CDR3 sequence (DNA): TGCGCCAGCTCACGCCTCTCTAGCGGGAGTGCAGATACGCAGTATTTT.